The 5 T cell receptor beta chains in this list originate from one sample, sequenced in a study of cytomegalovirus exposure and HLA in healthy donors. PCR employed 60 Vbeta and 13 Jbeta primers. Produced via immunoSEQ multiplex PCR; TCRdb's table is partial and in-frame only. The sample yields 150,000 or so clones, roughly 9.7% seen once. Sample: PBMCs. These receptors originate from a middle-aged man in good health and CMV-seronegative.

Only a few counts were recorded for this clone. The chain is built from TRBV11-2 and TRBJ1-2, with D maybe TRBD1 (5 bases). CDR3 length: 13 residues. The germline V gene encodes CDR1 SGHAT and CDR2 FQNNGV. With 2 bases removed from V and 8 bases from J, the gap between germline ends came to 12 bases. The CDR3: CASSLTRAGGYTF. CDR3 DNA: TGTGCCAGCAGCTTAACCAGGGCCGGAGGCTACACCTTC.

This clone was counted a few times. The V and J genes are TRBV11-2 and TRBJ2-2, with 7 bases fitting TRBD1. After removal of 4 bases from V and 7 bases from J, the junction contained 6 bases not matched to a gene. Germline V gives CDR1 SGHAT, CDR2 FQNNGV. This CDR3 is built from 14 residues. The CDR3 bases are TGTGCCAGCAGCTCAGACAGGGATAGCGGGGAGCTGTTTTTT. Encoded protein: CASSSDRDSGELFF.

The CDR3 bases are TGTGCCACCAGCAGAGATCCGGGACAGATACCATACGAGCAGTACTTC. Translated, it gives CATSRDPGQIPYEQYF. The rearrangement joins TRBV15 to TRBJ2-7; TRBD1 agrees at 7 bases. V trimming: 0 bases; J trimming: 4 bases; junction bases outside the gene matches: 9. The CDR3 has 16 residues. Germline V gene lookup returns CDR1 LNHNV and CDR2 YYDKDF (reference sequence). Using reference TRBV15 and TRBJ2-7 for the parts outside the CDR3, the full variable domain is DAMVIQNPRYQVTQFGKPVTLSCSQTLNHNVMYWYQQKSSQAPKLLFHYYDKDFNNEADTPDNFQSRRPNTSFCFLDIRSPGLGDTAMYLCATSRDPGQIPYEQYFGPGTRLTVT.

V gene TRBV11-2 combines with J gene TRBJ1-4, with a weak D call TRBD1 (5 bases). Germline loops: CDR1 SGHAT, CDR2 FQNNGV. The CDR3 is 15 residues long. The germline V and J ends were trimmed by 5 bases and 1 base, with 11 bases remaining between them. CDR3 loop: CASSPTGGTNEKLFF. The CDR3, as DNA: TGTGCCAGCAGCCCGACGGGGGGAACTAATGAAAAACTGTTTTTT. Variable domain in full (rest from reference TRBV11-2 and TRBJ1-4): EAGVAQSPRYKIIEKRQSVAFWCNPISGHATLYWYQQILGQGPKLLIQFQNNGVVDDSQLPKDRFSAERLKGVDSTLKIQPAKLEDSAVYLCASSPTGGTNEKLFFGSGTQLSVL.

This clone has a handful of counts. This chain joins TRBV7-9 and TRBJ2-7; TRBD2 matches at 12 bases. Germline assignment: CDR1 SEHNR and CDR2 FQNEAQ (reference sequence). Unmatched junction bases numbered 7, after V lost 0 bases and J lost 7 bases. The CDR3 spans 16 residues. The DNA for the CDR3 is TGTGCCAGCAGCTTAGCGGCTAGCGGGAGGGGAGGGGAGCAGTACTTC. Translation gives CASSLAASGRGGEQYF.